The clone carrying this T cell receptor (beta chain) was detected only a few times. The antigen remains undetermined. This entry is derived from a study of identical twins. Study outcomes and limitations: Abundant beta clonotypes from cord blood bore fewer insertions; memory repertoires lacked this pattern.

V was pared by 7 bases and J by 4 bases, with 11 bases of the junction left unmatched. Germline V gives CDR1 DFQATT, CDR2 SNEGSKA (reference sequence). The CDR3 length is 15 residues. MiXCR, run by TCRdb on the 5' RACE reads, gives a single entry per CDR3 protein. Of 450,000 or so distinct CDR3 sequences listed, approximately 15% are singletons. These data were also reused for a study on yellow fever vaccine responses in identical twins.

This sequence was found in a woman aged 18-30 years in good health. Sample: CD4+ T cells sorted from blood. J is TRBJ2-3 and V is TRBV20-1, with TRBD2 identical over 10 bases. The CDR3 DNA follows: TGCAGTGGGTTCCCATTAGCGGGAGGCTCAGATACGCAGTATTTT. As protein: CSGFPLAGGSDTQYF.